Sequencing of this TCR beta chain was carried out in a study of T cell responses to AZD1222 COVID-19 vaccine (dated by TCRdb to the early 2020s). About the study as a whole: A total of more than 230 trial participants underwent TCR sequencing, of whom about 200 had received two doses of AZD1222 and about 25 had received two doses of the MenACWY control vaccine. Enrollment into the trials was organized by age into subgroups of 18-55, 56-69 and 70-plus years, and those subgroups contained roughly 140, 27 and 60 TCR-sequenced participants, respectively. What the work shows at the level of the full study, not this receptor alone: Because no day 14 peak-response samples were available, the repertoires could be characterized only after the peak T cell response. The 56-69-year group was small, and its depth increase did not reach significance, likely because of low power. The vaccine-associated CD4 TCRs covered the entire spike protein, and the dominant responses fell in regions 160-218 and 743-854. Participants were mostly white British, with more females than males. The authors suggested clonal diversity may have been underestimated. Conclusions about previously exposed vaccinees were limited because only 6 or 7 AZD1222 recipients were SARS-CoV-2 seropositive at baseline. After two AZD1222 doses, both the breadth and the depth of spike-specific TCRs were significantly higher than at day 0 and than in MenACWY recipients. Nearly half of unique spike-specific TCRs reportedly recognized epitopes outside regions mutated in the B.1.351 and B.1.1.7 variants.

Deletion took 2 bases off V and 1 base off J, with a span of 11 bases between the germline ends. From a lookup of the germline V gene, CDR1 and CDR2 are MNHEY and SVGAGI. There are 15 amino acids in the CDR3, from cysteine to phenylalanine inclusive. This entry keeps only the CDR3 DNA: 45 bases, framed from base 1. Comment on this clone: Its antigen target is currently unknown. Base-call qualities are not available, and no considerably larger clone is one nucleotide away.

The CDR3 regions of human TCRbeta chains were subjected to immunosequencing. Per the original workflow: TCRs in the repertoires were compared against a reference library of SARS-CoV-2-specific TCRs that had been generated with the MIRA antigen-specificity platform. Breadth meant the fraction of unique TCRs that were SARS-CoV-2-associated, whereas depth meant the fraction of total T cells that were SARS-CoV-2-associated. Using the MIRA data, every spike-specific TCR was mapped to the spike region that the TCR reacted to and assigned to either a CD4 or a CD8 class. Log10-transformed breadth and depth values were compared by one-way ANOVA with Sidak's multiple comparisons tests. In its TCRdb copy, this immuneACCESS table keeps in-frame sequences only and misses some clones. Where compared with another copy, unresolved V genes explain less than half of these, and the others have no known cause. V and J calls and clone size come straight from that table; D and trimming were deduced from the DNA. The sample includes some 170,000 clones, with 90% to 95% observed a single time. Under 2% of the sample is taken by the ten largest.

The time point label, read with the paper, signifies: about 28 days (+/-7) after the second vaccine dose. AZD1222 recipients with second doses at about 4 weeks or about 12 weeks were pooled, because spike-specific TCR depth and breadth did not differ between schedules. Vaccinee samples came from UK trials COV001 and COV002, including a single-blind randomized controlled phase 2/3 trial of AZD1222 (ChAdOx1 nCoV-19) in healthy adults. For TCRbeta chain sequencing, PBMC samples from trial participants were taken at day 0 and at day 28 after the second dose. This receptor was obtained from an adult who received the AZD1222 COVID-19 vaccine. The receptor chain draws on TRBV6-5 and TRBJ1-1; there is no confident call for the D gene. Source: peripheral blood, taken 28 days after the second AZD1222 dose. CDR3 protein: CASSYAAGPNTEAFF. At the DNA level, the sequence is TGTGCCAGCAGTTACGCGGCAGGCCCGAACACTGAAGCTTTCTTT.